This T cell receptor (beta chain) comes out of a study of T cells in Graves' hyperthyroidism and ophthalmopathy. Study-wide background: Prior to any treatment, at the point of initial diagnosis, peripheral blood was collected.

Study-level findings and limits: Most clonotypes that expanded in the thyroid above 0.001 also showed up in blood. Using 13 V-J features, a model discriminated ophthalmopathy from stable hyperthyroidism.

RNA transcripts gave rise to amplified TCR beta CDR3 regions. RT-PCR in the first round (using the HTBI primer set) targeted the TCR CDR3. Via MiXCR, TCRdb re-called the multiplex PCR reads, giving one row per CDR3 protein. The data contain roughly 510,000 distinct CDR3 sequences, around 21% of them singletons. There are a few counts of this clonotype. Its antigen is not known. PBMCs were derived from around 10 ml fresh peripheral blood. What was sequenced was blood. This sequence originates from a man between 18 and 35 years old with Graves' hyperthyroidism.

The CDR3 DNA sequence: TGTGCCAGCAGTGAAGGGGGACAGGCGGGCAATCAGCCCCAGCATTTT. This translates into CASSEGGQAGNQPQHF. The genes are TRBV25-1 and TRBJ1-5, with 8 bases that match TRBD1. Germline CDR1 and CDR2: MGHDK and SYGVNS. CDR3 size: 16 residues. V was clipped by 2 bases and J by 2 bases; unmatched bases: 5. The entire variable domain, with the rest obtained from reference TRBV25-1 and TRBJ1-5, is as follows: EADIYQTPRYLVIGTGKKITLECSQTMGHDKMYWYQQDPGMELHLIHYSYGVNSTEKGDLSSESTVSRIRTEHFPLTLESARPSHTSQYLCASSEGGQAGNQPQHFGDGTRLSIL.